The 2 T cell receptor beta chains reported below all come from one sample, sequenced in a study of cytomegalovirus exposure and HLA in healthy donors (dated by TCRdb to 2016 to 2017). Libraries came from the immunoSEQ multiplex PCR assay. For the multiplex PCR, a mixture combining 60 forward primers for TCR Vbeta segments and 13 reverse primers for TCR Jbeta segments was used. Here the immuneACCESS table is served through TCRdb, limited to in-frame sequences with V and J called. Missing clones are a known gap in these copies; in checked studies unresolved V genes cover under half, and the rest lacks a known reason. The sample includes around 64,000 clones, with about 85% observed a single time. Together, the top ten hold roughly 10% of the sample. The specimen was PBMCs. The receptor set was obtained from a female donor in good health and CMV-seronegative.

There are a few counts of this clone. The chain carries TRBV28 and TRBJ2-1; TRBD2 agrees at 13 bases. Germline V gene data show CDR1 as MDHEN and CDR2 as SYDVKM. This CDR3 comprises 15 residues. Trimming removed 5 bases from V and 5 bases from J; junction bases left unmatched: 3. The CDR3 bases are TGTGCCAGCAGTCTAGGGACTAGCGGGGACAATGAGCAGTTCTTC. It encodes CASSLGTSGDNEQFF.

The chain has TRBV18 and TRBJ2-1, with 7 nucleotides matching TRBD1. The CDR3 is made up of 15 amino acids. The J segment lost 6 bases and the V segment lost 4 bases, leaving 9 bases of the junction unmatched. The germline V gene encodes CDR1 KGHSH and CDR2 LQKENI. The CDR3 sequence: CASSLTGKTLNEQFF. In DNA, the CDR3 is TGTGCCAGCTCACTGACAGGGAAAACTCTCAATGAGCAGTTCTTC. Variable domain in full (rest from reference TRBV18 and TRBJ2-1): NAGVMQNPRHLVRRRGQEARLRCSPMKGHSHVYWYRQLPEEGLKFMVYLQKENIIDESGMPKERFSAEFPKEGPSILRIQQVVRGDSAAYFCASSLTGKTLNEQFFGPGTRLTVL.